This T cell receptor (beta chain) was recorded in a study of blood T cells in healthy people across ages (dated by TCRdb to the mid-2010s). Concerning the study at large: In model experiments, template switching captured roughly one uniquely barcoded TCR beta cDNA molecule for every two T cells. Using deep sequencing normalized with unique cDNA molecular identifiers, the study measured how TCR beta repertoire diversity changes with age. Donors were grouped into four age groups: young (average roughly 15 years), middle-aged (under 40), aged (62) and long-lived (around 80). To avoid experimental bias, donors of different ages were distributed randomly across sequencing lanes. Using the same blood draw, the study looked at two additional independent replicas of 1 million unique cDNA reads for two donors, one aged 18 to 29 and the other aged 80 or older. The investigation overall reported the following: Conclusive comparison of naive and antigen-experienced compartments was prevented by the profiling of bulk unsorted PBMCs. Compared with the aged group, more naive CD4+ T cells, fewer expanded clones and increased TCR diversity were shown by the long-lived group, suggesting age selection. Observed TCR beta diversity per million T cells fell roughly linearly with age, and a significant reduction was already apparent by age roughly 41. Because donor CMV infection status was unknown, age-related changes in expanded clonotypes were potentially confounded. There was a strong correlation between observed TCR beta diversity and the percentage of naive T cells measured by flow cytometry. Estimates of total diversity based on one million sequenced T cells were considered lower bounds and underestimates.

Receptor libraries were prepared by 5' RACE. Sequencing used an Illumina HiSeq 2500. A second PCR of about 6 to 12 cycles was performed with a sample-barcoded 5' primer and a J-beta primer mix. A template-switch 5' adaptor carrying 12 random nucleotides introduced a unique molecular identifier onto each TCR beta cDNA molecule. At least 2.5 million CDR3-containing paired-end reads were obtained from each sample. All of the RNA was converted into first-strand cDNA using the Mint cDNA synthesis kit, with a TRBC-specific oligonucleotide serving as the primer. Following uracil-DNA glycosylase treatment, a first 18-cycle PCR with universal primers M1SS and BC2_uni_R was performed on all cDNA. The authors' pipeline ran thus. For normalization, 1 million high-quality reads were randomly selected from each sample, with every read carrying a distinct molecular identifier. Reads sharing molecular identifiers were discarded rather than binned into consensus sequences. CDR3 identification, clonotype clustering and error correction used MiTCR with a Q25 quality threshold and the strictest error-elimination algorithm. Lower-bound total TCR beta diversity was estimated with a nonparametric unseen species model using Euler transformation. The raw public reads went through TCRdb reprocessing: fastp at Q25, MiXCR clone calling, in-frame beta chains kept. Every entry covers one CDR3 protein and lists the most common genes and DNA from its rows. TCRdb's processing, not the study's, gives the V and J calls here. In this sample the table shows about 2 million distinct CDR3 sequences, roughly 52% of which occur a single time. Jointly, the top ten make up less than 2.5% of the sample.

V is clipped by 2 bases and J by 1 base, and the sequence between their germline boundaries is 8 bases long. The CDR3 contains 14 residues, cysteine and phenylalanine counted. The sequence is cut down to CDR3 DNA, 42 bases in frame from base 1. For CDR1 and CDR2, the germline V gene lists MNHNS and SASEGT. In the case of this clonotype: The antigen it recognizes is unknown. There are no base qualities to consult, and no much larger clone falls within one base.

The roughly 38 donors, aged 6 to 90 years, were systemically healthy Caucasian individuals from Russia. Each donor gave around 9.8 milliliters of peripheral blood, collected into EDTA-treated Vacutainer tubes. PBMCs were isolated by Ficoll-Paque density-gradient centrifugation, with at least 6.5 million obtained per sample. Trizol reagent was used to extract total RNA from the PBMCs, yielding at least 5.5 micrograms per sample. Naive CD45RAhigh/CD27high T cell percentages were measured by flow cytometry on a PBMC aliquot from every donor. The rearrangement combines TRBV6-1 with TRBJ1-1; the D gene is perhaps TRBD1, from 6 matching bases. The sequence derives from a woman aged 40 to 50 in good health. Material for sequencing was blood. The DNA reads TGTGCCAGCAGTGAAATGGGACAGAACACTGAAGCTTTCTTT. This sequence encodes CASSEMGQNTEAFF.